The 13 T cell receptor beta chains presented below share a single source sample, sequenced in a study of CD8 T cells in Susac syndrome. The authors reverse transcribed about 0.5 to 1 ug RNA with random hexamers. MiXCR was run by TCRdb on the immunoSEQ multiplex PCR reads, yielding one entry per CDR3 protein. The table has roughly 100,000 distinct CDR3 sequences, just under 95% seen once. The specimen was CD4+ T cells from PBMCs. These receptors originate from a human donor with Susac syndrome.

The chain uses TRBV18 and TRBJ1-6; 12 nucleotides line up with TRBD1. The CDR3 is 18 amino acids. Unmatched junction bases numbered 9, after V lost 2 bases and J lost 7 bases. Germline-derived CDR1 and CDR2 are KGHSH and LQKENI. The CDR3 sequence: CASSPYGTGGMLNSPLHF. Here the CDR3 DNA reads TGTGCCAGCTCACCATACGGGACAGGGGGCATGTTGAATTCACCCCTCCACTTT.

This chain connects TRBV29-1 to TRBJ1-2; 8 bases are shared with TRBD1. The CDR3 consists of 12 residues. J was trimmed by 4 bases and V by 6 bases; bases with no gene match: 4. Germline values: CDR1 SQVTM, CDR2 ANQGSEA. The CDR3 DNA sequence: TGCAGCGTCGATGGACAGGGCTATGGCTACACCTTC. The encoded protein is CSVDGQGYGYTF. The variable domain in full, with the rest retrieved from reference TRBV29-1 and TRBJ1-2, is SAVISQKPSRDICQRGTSLTIQCQVDSQVTMMFWYRQQPGQSLTLIATANQGSEATYESGFVIDKFPISRPNLTFSTLTVSNMSPEDSSIYLCSVDGQGYGYTFGSGTRLTVV.

This clonotype was observed a single time. The rearrangement links TRBV15 to TRBJ2-1; D assignment may be TRBD1 or TRBD2 (6 bases each). The CDR3 contains 16 residues. V was pared by 4 bases and J by 7 bases, with 20 bases between. Per germline, CDR1 LNHNV and CDR2 YYDKDF (reference sequence). CDR3 in amino acids: CATSKDGAGEANEQFF. DNA of the CDR3: TGTGCCACCAGCAAGGACGGGGCAGGGGAGGCGAATGAGCAGTTCTTC.

This clonotype has just one count. The genes are TRBV12-3 or TRBV12-4 and TRBJ1-5; the match to TRBD1 covers 10 bases. V gave up 6 bases and J gave up 2 bases; unmatched junction bases: 7. The CDR3 spans 16 residues. The CDR3 spells CASSLGQGGGNQPQHF. Written as DNA, the CDR3 is TGTGCCAGCAGCCTAGGACAGGGGGGAGGCAATCAGCCCCAGCATTTT.

The CDR3 protein is CASSLTGLNYNEQFF. The CDR3 DNA reads TGTGCCAGCAGCCTAACAGGACTGAACTACAATGAGCAGTTCTTC. The V and J genes are TRBV7-9 and TRBJ2-1; D may correspond to TRBD1 or TRBD2 (5 bases each). The germline V and J ends were trimmed by 5 bases and 3 bases, with 14 bases remaining between them. The CDR3 covers 15 residues. Germline V gives CDR1 SEHNR, CDR2 FQNEAQ (reference sequence).

The chain is built from TRBV24-1 and TRBJ1-5; D might be TRBD1 (6 bases). The CDR3 is 15 residues long. V lost 2 bases to trimming and J lost 5 bases, with 12 bases between them. Per the germline V gene, CDR1 is KGHDR and CDR2 is SFDVKD. CDR3: CATSDSRQGYQPQHF. CDR3 bases: TGTGCCACCAGTGATTCCCGGCAGGGGTATCAGCCCCAGCATTTT.

This chain uses TRBV2 with TRBJ2-2, with unresolved D. V lost 9 bases and J lost 7, with 12 bases in between. The CDR3 extends over 12 amino acids. Germline V gives CDR1 SNHLY, CDR2 FYNNEI. The CDR3 region has the DNA TGTGCCAGTTCCTACGAGCACGGGGAGCTGTTTTTT. This gives the protein CASSYEHGELFF.

J is TRBJ2-3 and V is TRBV5-8; TRBD2 aligns across 8 bases. V trimming: 9 bases; J trimming: 1 base; junction bases outside the gene matches: 4. This CDR3 is built from 13 residues. Germline V gives CDR1 SGHTS, CDR2 YDEGEE. The CDR3 DNA follows: TGTGCCACCCGGGGGGGAGGCACAGATACGCAGTATTTT. This gives the protein CATRGGGTDTQYF.

This clonotype turned up a few times. The genes are TRBV3-1 and TRBJ2-3; D remains ambiguous. V was cut by 0 bases and J by 1 base, with 5 bases left in between. CDR1 LGHDT and CDR2 YNNKEL come from the germline V gene (reference sequence). The CDR3 spans 14 residues. CDR3 coding DNA: TGTGCCAGCAGCCAAGATTTAGGCACAGATACGCAGTATTTT. Protein product: CASSQDLGTDTQYF.

V usage is TRBV29-1 and J usage is TRBJ2-2, with D uncertain. This CDR3 is 14 amino acids long. Trimming took off 6 bases at V and 3 bases at J, with 14 bases between the two ends. Per germline, CDR1 SQVTM and CDR2 ANQGSEA. The CDR3 region has the DNA TGCAGCGTCCGCCACGTTGGGGACACCGGGGAGCTGTTTTTT. It encodes CSVRHVGDTGELFF.

The chain links TRBV3-1 to TRBJ2-5; D may be TRBD1 (6 bases). V was clipped by 4 bases and J by 5 bases, with 20 bases between them. The CDR3 extends over 16 amino acids. Germline lookup yields CDR1 LGHDT and CDR2 YNNKEL (reference sequence). This CDR3 is CASSLSGGGYSETQYF. For the CDR3, the DNA is TGTGCCAGCAGCCTTTCCGGTGGGGGCTATTCGGAGACCCAGTACTTC.

The CDR3: CASRPPGTGTTYEQYF. The CDR3 nucleotides are TGTGCCAGCAGACCGCCCGGGACAGGGACGACCTACGAGCAGTACTTC. The chain is built from TRBV11-2 and TRBJ2-7; 9 bases agree with TRBD1. CDR1 is SGHAT, CDR2 FQNNGV, per germline. This CDR3 is built from 16 residues. With 6 bases clipped from V and 2 bases from J, the junction kept 11 bases outside the gene matches. Complete variable domain (other parts from reference TRBV11-2 and TRBJ2-7): EAGVAQSPRYKIIEKRQSVAFWCNPISGHATLYWYQQILGQGPKLLIQFQNNGVVDDSQLPKDRFSAERLKGVDSTLKIQPAKLEDSAVYLCASRPPGTGTTYEQYFGPGTRLTVT.

This clonotype has just one count. The chain joins TRBV7-2 to TRBJ2-3; weak D call: TRBD2 (6 bases). V was pared by 5 bases and J by 3 bases, with 24 bases between. The length of the CDR3 is 18 residues. CDR1 and CDR2 (germline): SGHTA, FQGNSA. The CDR3 DNA follows: TGTGCCAGCAGCCCAGACAGACTATCCCCCGGAGGGACAGATACGCAGTATTTT. This encodes CASSPDRLSPGGTDTQYF.